A selection of T cell receptor beta chains follows, all from one sample in a study of shared clonotypes between healthy human individuals. Clones were read by immunoSEQ multiplex PCR, and TCRdb kept only the in-frame ones, dropping some. The sample shows more than 2,000,000 clones, just over 90% of them seen only once. Material for sequencing was naive CD4+ T cells sorted from blood. The receptors shown here come from a man aged 18-30 years in good health. The CDR3 runs from the conserved cysteine through the conserved F or W. A D gene is named only where the DNA matches it firmly. Part of the rows lack a size; the others show once, few, many or a class for expanded clones.

d_call,clone_size,j_call,v_call,cdr3_aa,cdr3_nt
NA,NA,TRBJ1-2,TRBV10-3,CAISADRTSGYTF,TGTGCCATCAGTGCTGACAGGACAAGCGGCTACACCTTC
NA,NA,TRBJ1-3,TRBV7-2,CASSLRPGNTIYF,TGTGCCAGCAGCTTACGCCCTGGAAACACCATATATTTT
NA,NA,TRBJ1-5,TRBV9,CASTQHNQPQHF,TGTGCCAGCACACAGCACAATCAGCCCCAGCATTTT
TRBD1,NA,TRBJ2-1,TRBV6-1,CASTNRGPYNEQFF,TGTGCCAGCACCAACAGGGGGCCTTACAATGAGCAGTTCTTC
NA,NA,TRBJ2-7,TRBV19,CASSPRLGGLSYEQYF,TGTGCCAGTAGTCCACGGCTAGGGGGGCTCTCCTACGAGCAGTACTTC
NA,NA,TRBJ2-7,TRBV18,CASSPPGRVDYEQYF,TGTGCCAGCTCACCGCCGGGCAGGGTTGACTACGAGCAGTACTTC
TRBD1,NA,TRBJ2-7,TRBV5-1,CASSLGVTGASYEQYF,TGCGCCAGCAGCTTGGGGGTGACAGGGGCCTCCTACGAGCAGTACTTC
TRBD1,NA,TRBJ1-2,TRBV7-2,CASSLATGEGYTF,TGTGCCAGCAGCTTGGCGACAGGGGAAGGCTACACCTTC
TRBD2,NA,TRBJ2-7,TRBV18,CASSPRIGGKEEQYF,TGTGCCAGCTCACCACGGATCGGGGGGAAAGAAGAGCAGTACTTC
TRBD1,NA,TRBJ1-3,TRBV19,CASSTPGQGSGNTIYF,TGTGCCAGTAGTACCCCGGGACAGGGGTCCGGAAACACCATATATTTT
NA,NA,TRBJ1-5,TRBV7-8,CASSLAKGGKGNQPQHF,TGTGCCAGCAGCTTGGCCAAGGGGGGTAAGGGCAATCAGCCCCAGCATTTT
NA,NA,TRBJ1-5,TRBV28,CASRAANQPQHF,TGTGCCAGCAGGGCAGCCAATCAGCCCCAGCATTTT
TRBD2,NA,TRBJ2-3,TRBV5-1,CASSLGLAESTDTQYF,TGCGCCAGCAGCTTGGGACTAGCGGAGAGCACAGATACGCAGTATTTT
TRBD2,NA,TRBJ2-3,TRBV7-3,CASTPTGGRPDTQYF,TGTGCCAGCACACCGACGGGAGGGAGGCCAGATACGCAGTATTTT
NA,NA,TRBJ1-5,TRBV10-3,CAISESGSTNQPQHF,TGTGCCATCAGTGAGTCGGGGTCGACCAATCAGCCCCAGCATTTT
NA,NA,TRBJ1-2,TRBV7-9,CASSFGGFLLYGYTF,TGTGCCAGCAGCTTTGGAGGGTTCTTACTTTATGGCTACACCTTC
NA,NA,TRBJ2-1,TRBV5-6,CASSSGRHDEQFF,TGTGCCAGCAGCTCAGGTCGGCATGATGAGCAGTTCTTC
TRBD1,NA,TRBJ1-5,TRBV6-5,CASSSSGTGNQPQHF,TGTGCCAGCAGTTCCTCCGGGACAGGAAATCAGCCCCAGCATTTT
NA,NA,TRBJ1-2,TRBV6-1,CASSDAGLDGYTF,TGTGCCAGCAGTGATGCGGGGTTGGATGGCTACACCTTC
TRBD1,few,TRBJ1-1,TRBV2,CASRWDSNTEAFF,TGTGCCAGCCGGTGGGACAGCAACACTGAAGCTTTCTTT
NA,NA,TRBJ1-3,TRBV4-1,CASSQERGAGDGNTIYF,TGCGCCAGCAGCCAAGAACGGGGGGCGGGGGACGGAAACACCATATATTTT
NA,NA,TRBJ2-5,TRBV10-1,CASSDGVAETQYF,TGCGCCAGCAGTGACGGGGTAGCGGAGACCCAGTACTTC
NA,NA,TRBJ2-3,TRBV4-3,CASSQDYRVADTQYF,TGCGCCAGCAGCCAAGATTACAGGGTGGCAGATACGCAGTATTTT
NA,NA,TRBJ2-5,TRBV5-1,CASSLVGAGETQYF,TGCGCCAGCAGCTTGGTCGGGGCAGGAGAGACCCAGTACTTC
NA,NA,TRBJ2-7,TRBV12-5,CASGLGGGQGVYEQYF,TGTGCTAGTGGTTTGGGCGGGGGCCAGGGAGTCTACGAGCAGTACTTC
TRBD1,NA,TRBJ2-6,TRBV7-9,CASSLWTGGVSGANVLTF,TGTGCCAGCAGCCTATGGACAGGAGGCGTCTCTGGGGCCAACGTCCTGACTTTC
NA,NA,TRBJ1-6,TRBV14,CASSLRGYNSPLHF,TGTGCCAGCAGCCTCCGGGGTTATAATTCACCCCTCCACTTT
NA,NA,TRBJ2-2,TRBV2,CASKGGVNTGELFF,TGTGCCAGCAAAGGTGGGGTGAACACCGGGGAGCTGTTTTTT